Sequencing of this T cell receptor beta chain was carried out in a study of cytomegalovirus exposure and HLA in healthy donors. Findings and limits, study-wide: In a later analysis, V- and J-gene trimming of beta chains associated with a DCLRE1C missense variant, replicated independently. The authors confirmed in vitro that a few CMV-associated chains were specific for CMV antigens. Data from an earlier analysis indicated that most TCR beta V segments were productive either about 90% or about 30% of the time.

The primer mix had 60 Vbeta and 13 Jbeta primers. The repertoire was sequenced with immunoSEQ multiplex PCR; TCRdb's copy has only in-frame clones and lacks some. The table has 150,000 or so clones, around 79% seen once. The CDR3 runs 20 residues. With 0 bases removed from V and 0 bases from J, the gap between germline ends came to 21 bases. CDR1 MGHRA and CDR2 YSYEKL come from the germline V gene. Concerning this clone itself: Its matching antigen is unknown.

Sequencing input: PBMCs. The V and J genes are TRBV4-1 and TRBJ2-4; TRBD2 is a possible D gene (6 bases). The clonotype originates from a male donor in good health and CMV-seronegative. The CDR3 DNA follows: TGCGCCAGCAGCCAAGATAGTCCCGGGTCCCTAGCGCTAGCCAAAAACATTCAGTACTTC. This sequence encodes CASSQDSPGSLALAKNIQYF.